This TCR beta chain emerged from a study of T cells after yellow fever vaccination. Study-level findings and limits: Clones that expanded after primary vaccination mostly reappeared after the booster (around 96% CD4, approximately 85% CD8). The secondary response showed a weaker magnitude and a faster peak, day 5 versus 15.

TCRdb reanalysed the 5' RACE reads using MiXCR and keeps one entry per CDR3 protein. The sample consists of around 350,000 distinct CDR3 sequences, roughly 10% of them appearing once. With respect to this clonotype: Its antigen is undetermined.

The germline V gene has CDR1 DFQATT and CDR2 SNEGSKA (reference sequence). The V gene lost 4 bases and the J gene lost 9 bases, with 13 bases spanning the gap. This CDR3 spans 12 amino acids. The V call is TRBV20-1, the J call TRBJ2-4; tentative D call: TRBD2 (5 bases). The source is a man between 18 and 29 years old who received the YFV17D yellow fever vaccine. Sequenced here: PBMCs, sampled on the day of the first yellow fever vaccination. The CDR3 bases are TGCAGTGCTAACACCGCGGGTCGCATTCAGTACTTC. It is translated as CSANTAGRIQYF.